This T cell receptor (beta chain) was found in a study of blood T cell repertoires in COVID-19. Trimming cost V 1 base and J 6 bases, with 18 bases left between them. This CDR3 is 16 amino acids long. CDR1 and CDR2 from the germline V gene are KGHSY and FQNENV. Data came from immunoSEQ multiplex PCR; TCRdb stores just in-frame clones and leaves some out. The profile covers under 300,000 clones, with around 90% appearing a single time and about 1.9% taken by the ten largest. This chain joins TRBV16 and TRBJ1-2; tentatively, D is TRBD1 (6 bases). This sequence originates from a woman aged 18-30 years who had recovered from COVID-19. Sequenced sample: PBMCs or T cells enriched from blood (not recorded which). CDR3 sequence reads: CASSQLTGGRVDGYTF. In DNA form, the CDR3 reads TGTGCCAGCAGCCAATTAACCGGGGGGCGAGTCGATGGCTACACCTTC.